A single sample gave rise to the 21 T cell receptor beta chains below, sequenced in a study of blood T cells in healthy people across ages (dated by TCRdb to between 2014 and 2016). Library preparation was by 5' RACE. Sequenced on an Illumina HiSeq 2500. The second PCR ran for about 6 to 12 cycles and used a J-beta primer mix along with a sample-barcoded 5' primer. TCRdb applied fastp at Q25 and MiXCR to the public reads, then kept only in-frame beta chains. Every CDR3 protein is listed once, alongside the most common genes and DNA of its rows. The sample table holds more than 600,000 distinct CDR3 sequences, of which roughly 25% were seen once. 9.4% of the sample lies in the top ten. The same sample was also used in a study of T cells of mothers and their children.

Sequencing input: blood. These receptors came from a boy younger than 18 in good health.

The chain carries TRBV7-9 and TRBJ2-7; TRBD1 matches 7 bases. J was trimmed by 4 bases and V by 1 base; bases with no gene match: 7. The CDR3 contains 15 residues. Germline-derived CDR1 and CDR2 are SEHNR and FQNEAQ (reference sequence). For the CDR3, the DNA is TGTGCCAGCAGCTTAGAGAGTCAGGGGGAGTACGAGCAGTACTTC. This sequence encodes CASSLESQGEYEQYF.

The rearrangement uses TRBV28 and TRBJ1-2, with D possibly being TRBD1 (5 bases). Looked up from germline, CDR1 is MDHEN and CDR2 is SYDVKM. CDR3 size: 13 residues. Trimming shortened V by 4 bases and J by 4 bases, and 10 bases separated the two germline ends. CDR3 DNA: TGTGCCAGCAGTTGTAGCAGGGCCTATGGCTACACCTTC. Translating it yields CASSCSRAYGYTF.

The chain employs TRBV7-2 and TRBJ2-7; 9 bases align to TRBD1. V gave up 4 bases and J gave up 9 bases; unmatched junction bases: 7. Germline V lookup: CDR1 SGHTA, CDR2 FQGNSA. CDR3 length: 13 amino acids. The CDR3 DNA sequence: TGTGCCAGCAGCTGGGGACAGGGTTTAGGGCAGTACTTC. Translation gives CASSWGQGLGQYF.

The rearrangement links TRBV29-1 to TRBJ2-5, with D hard to call. This CDR3 region has 9 residues. Germline values: CDR1 SQVTM, CDR2 ANQGSEA. The CDR3 protein is CSTQETQYF. The CDR3 DNA follows: TGCAGTACCCAAGAGACCCAGTACTTC.

The chain combines TRBV4-2 with TRBJ1-2; D gene uncertain. The CDR3 covers 17 residues. Germline V gene data show CDR1 as LGHNA and CDR2 as YNFKEQ. The ends were cut back, 0 bases at V and 3 bases at J, with 17 bases in the middle. The CDR3 region is CASSQDLRAPIDYGYTF. DNA for the CDR3: TGTGCCAGCAGCCAAGATCTTAGGGCACCTATTGACTATGGCTACACCTTC.

In this sample, this clonotype turned up a few times. The chain recombines TRBV3-1 with TRBJ2-2; D is unclear. The V end was cut by 0 bases, the J end by 4 bases, with 3 bases between. CDR1 is LGHDT, CDR2 YNNKEL, per germline (reference sequence). The CDR3 consists of 13 residues. DNA for the CDR3: TGTGCCAGCAGCCAAGACACCACCGGGGAGCTGTTTTTT. Translation gives CASSQDTTGELFF.

This clonotype was detected only a few times. This chain uses TRBV20-1 with TRBJ1-1; TRBD1 aligns across 7 bases. This CDR3 contains 15 residues. CDR1 is DFQATT, CDR2 SNEGSKA, per germline (reference sequence). V lost 5 bases to trimming and J lost 1 base; unmatched junction nucleotides: 10. This CDR3 reads CSALTGRVRNTEAFF. DNA of the CDR3: TGCAGTGCTCTGACAGGGAGGGTTCGGAACACTGAAGCTTTCTTT.

The chain carries TRBV7-6 and TRBJ2-7, with D maybe TRBD2 (5 bases). This CDR3 contains 14 residues. V shed 4 bases and J shed 5 bases, with 15 bases lying between them. CDR1 is SGHVS and CDR2 is FNYEAQ in the germline V gene. The CDR3 DNA follows: TGTGCCAGCAGCTCGGCTCTTGGGAGTCACGAGCAGTACTTC. Translating it yields CASSSALGSHEQYF.

This clonotype was found a few times. The V and J genes are TRBV28 and TRBJ2-3; 7 nucleotides match TRBD1. With 6 bases clipped from V and 6 bases from J, the junction kept 9 bases outside the gene matches. This CDR3 contains 14 residues. The germline V gene encodes CDR1 MDHEN and CDR2 SYDVKM. The CDR3, as DNA: TGTGCCAGCAGCCCAGGACAGGATAGGGATACGCAGTATTTT. This translates into CASSPGQDRDTQYF. The full variable domain, rest sourced from reference TRBV28 and TRBJ2-3, is DVKVTQSSRYLVKRTGEKVFLECVQDMDHENMFWYRQDPGLGLRLIYFSYDVKMKEKGDIPEGYSVSREKKERFSLILESASTNQTSMYLCASSPGQDRDTQYFGPGTRLTVL.

The V gene is TRBV29-1, the J gene TRBJ2-2; possible D gene TRBD1, 5 bases. The V gene lost 4 bases and the J gene lost 0 bases, with 12 bases spanning the gap. Germline CDR1 reads SQVTM; CDR2 reads ANQGSEA. The CDR3 has 15 residues. The CDR3 DNA follows: TGCAGCGTTGTCAGGGAAGGGACGAACACCGGGGAGCTGTTTTTT. Its translation: CSVVREGTNTGELFF.

This clonotype was detected only a few times. The chain recombines TRBV7-9 with TRBJ1-4; D uncertain. Trimming took off 3 bases at V and 5 bases at J, with 7 bases between the two ends. CDR1 and CDR2 (germline): SEHNR, FQNEAQ (reference sequence). The CDR3 consists of 13 residues. The CDR3, as DNA: TGTGCCAGCAGCTTTGGCGCGAATGAAAAACTGTTTTTT. Its translation: CASSFGANEKLFF. The full variable domain, its missing parts supplied by reference TRBV7-9 and TRBJ1-4, is DTGVSQNPRHKITKRGQNVTFRCDPISEHNRLYWYRQTLGQGPEFLTYFQNEAQLEKSRLLSDRFSAERPKGSFSTLEIQRTEQGDSAMYLCASSFGANEKLFFGSGTQLSVL.

As regards this clonotype: Mismatch with germline at one junction end may stem from a read error. The V gene is TRBV10-3, the J gene TRBJ2-7; 11 nucleotides match TRBD2. The assigned J gene may be wrong: the sequence end matches TRBJ2-5 better. The CDR3 contains 17 residues. Germline V CDR1 and CDR2: ENHRY, SYGVKD. Here the CDR3 DNA reads TGTGCCATCAGTGAGGCGAATAGCGGGGGGGTCCAAGGGACCCAGTACTTC. Translating it yields CAISEANSGGVQGTQYF.

This clonotype was counted a few times. This rearrangement joins TRBV12-3 or TRBV12-4 to TRBJ2-3; 7 bases line up with TRBD1. There are 13 residues in the CDR3. Trimming at V came to 5 bases and at J to 6 bases, leaving 5 bases not matched to a gene. CDR3 region: CASSGQDQDTQYF. The CDR3 bases are TGTGCCAGCAGTGGACAGGATCAGGATACGCAGTATTTT.

This clonotype has just a few counts. The gene calls are TRBV27 and TRBJ2-1, with a tentative D call TRBD2 (5 bases). The closer fit of TRBJ2-7 to the DNA end suggests the J call may be wrong. The germline V gene has CDR1 MNHEY and CDR2 SMNVEV (reference sequence). This CDR3 spans 13 amino acids. CDR3 in DNA: TGTGCCAGCAGTCAGACTAACTCCTACGAGCAGTACTTC. Translating it yields CASSQTNSYEQYF.

This sequence joins TRBV29-1 and TRBJ2-1; D not resolved. Germline-derived CDR1 and CDR2 are SQVTM and ANQGSEA. The CDR3 is made up of 14 amino acids. Trimming removed 3 bases at V and 0 bases at J, with 9 bases between. Here the CDR3 DNA reads TGCAGCGTTGATATCCAGCGCTCCTACAATGAGCAGTTCTTC. Translation gives CSVDIQRSYNEQFF.

This chain joins TRBV24-1 and TRBJ2-3, with D perhaps given as TRBD1 or TRBD2 (6 bases each). Germline CDR1 is KGHDR and CDR2 is SFDVKD. This CDR3 contains 20 residues. Trimming stripped 1 base from V and 3 bases from J, with 25 bases between. The CDR3 region is CATSDFDRTKDAFGTDTQYF. CDR3 DNA: TGTGCCACCAGTGATTTTGACAGGACTAAGGACGCGTTTGGGACAGATACGCAGTATTTT.

The V and J genes are TRBV5-5 and TRBJ1-6; D not certain. Germline-derived CDR1 and CDR2 are SGHKS and YYEKEE (reference sequence). This CDR3 is 17 amino acids long. V lost 1 base and J lost 8, with 19 bases in between. The DNA for the CDR3 is TGTGCCAGCAGCTTGCGGTTCAATCAAGAAATTGATTCACCCCTCCACTTT. It encodes CASSLRFNQEIDSPLHF.

This clonotype has a count of ten or more. This chain connects TRBV13 to TRBJ2-7; D gene unclear. Germline V CDR1 and CDR2: PRHDT, FYEKMQ (reference sequence). The CDR3 length is 15 residues. V was shortened by 5 bases and J by 0 bases, with 14 bases between the two germline ends. CDR3 sequence (DNA): TGTGCCAGCAGCCTCCGAAAAACCATCTCCTACGAGCAGTACTTC. It specifies CASSLRKTISYEQYF.

V usage is TRBV4-1 and J usage is TRBJ2-5; D is uncertain. Trimming took 0 bases from V and 1 from J, leaving 9 bases between them. The CDR3 covers 15 residues. Germline V gives CDR1 MGHRA, CDR2 YSYEKL. The CDR3 DNA sequence: TGCGCCAGCAGCCAAGATCCAACGGCCCAAGAGACCCAGTACTTC. It yields the protein CASSQDPTAQETQYF.

This rearrangement joins TRBV20-1 to TRBJ2-7; D remains unclear. Deletions cut 1 base from V and 3 bases from J, with 13 bases between. Germline V gene lookup returns CDR1 DFQATT and CDR2 SNEGSKA (reference sequence). This CDR3 spans 14 amino acids. The CDR3 DNA sequence: TGCAGTGCTAGAGGGGTAGGGAACTTCTACGAGCAGTACTTC. This codes for CSARGVGNFYEQYF.

The V call is TRBV20-1, the J call TRBJ2-5; maybe TRBD2 (5 bases). V was shortened by 6 bases and J by 2 bases, with 25 bases between the two germline ends. The germline CDR1 and CDR2 sequences are DFQATT and SNEGSKA (reference sequence). The CDR3 is 17 amino acids. In nucleotides, the CDR3 is TGCAGTGCCGCTAGAGCACTAGTGAGTGGTAGGCAAGAGACCCAGTACTTC. It is translated as CSAARALVSGRQETQYF.